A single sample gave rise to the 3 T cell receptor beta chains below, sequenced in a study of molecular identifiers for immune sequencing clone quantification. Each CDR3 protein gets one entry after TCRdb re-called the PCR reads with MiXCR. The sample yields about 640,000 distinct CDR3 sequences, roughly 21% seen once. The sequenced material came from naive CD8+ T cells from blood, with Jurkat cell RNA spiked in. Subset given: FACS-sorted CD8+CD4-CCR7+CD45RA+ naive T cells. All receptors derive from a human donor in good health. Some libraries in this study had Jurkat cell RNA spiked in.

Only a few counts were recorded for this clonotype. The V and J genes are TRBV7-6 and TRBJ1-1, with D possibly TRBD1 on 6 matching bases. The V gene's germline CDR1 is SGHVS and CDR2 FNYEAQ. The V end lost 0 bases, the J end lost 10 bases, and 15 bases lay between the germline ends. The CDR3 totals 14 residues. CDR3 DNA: TGTGCCAGCAGCTTAGCAGGGGGAGACTCAGGAGCTTTCTTT. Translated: CASSLAGGDSGAFF.

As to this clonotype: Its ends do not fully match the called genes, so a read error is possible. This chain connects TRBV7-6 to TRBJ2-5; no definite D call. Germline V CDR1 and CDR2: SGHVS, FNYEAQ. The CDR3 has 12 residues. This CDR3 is CASSRYQGTQYF. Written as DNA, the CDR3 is TGTGCCAGCAGCCGCTATCAAGGGACCCAGTACTTC.

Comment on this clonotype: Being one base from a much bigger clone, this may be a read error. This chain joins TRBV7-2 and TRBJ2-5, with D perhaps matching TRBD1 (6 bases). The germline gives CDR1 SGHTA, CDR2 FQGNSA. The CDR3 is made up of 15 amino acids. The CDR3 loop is CASSLGQGFGETQCF. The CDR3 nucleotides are TGTGCCAGCAGCTTAGGGCAGGGGTTTGGAGAGACCCAGTGCTTC.